These T cell receptor beta chains were read from a single sample in a study of blood T cell repertoires in COVID-19. Only in-frame clones appear in the TCRdb table, and some are missing; sequencing was by immunoSEQ multiplex PCR. The table records 85,000 to 130,000 clones, roughly 90% of them present only once. The sample taken for sequencing was peripheral blood. These receptors originate from a human donor in a cohort sampled during active COVID-19. Each CDR3 is given with its conserved first and last residue. D genes are given only for firm matches. The listing skips clone size in some rows; elsewhere it reads once, few, many or a size class.

j_call: TRBJ1-3
d_call: NA
v_call: TRBV18
clone_size: NA
cdr3_nt: TGTGCCAGCTCCCACAAGAGCGCTGGAAACACCATATATTTT
cdr3_aa: CASSHKSAGNTIYF

j_call: TRBJ2-1
d_call: NA
v_call: TRBV20-1
clone_size: NA
cdr3_nt: TGCAGTGCTCGAGAAGGGGGTGGGCAGTTCTTC
cdr3_aa: CSAREGGGQFF

j_call: TRBJ1-2
d_call: NA
v_call: TRBV4-3
clone_size: once
cdr3_nt: TGCGCCAGCAGCCAAGAAGACACTCCCTTCACCTTC
cdr3_aa: CASSQEDTPFTF

j_call: TRBJ1-2
d_call: NA
v_call: TRBV21-1
clone_size: once
cdr3_nt: TGTGCCAGCAGCAAAAAATATGGACACCCTCTAGGGGGCTACACCTTC
cdr3_aa: CASSKKYGHPLGGYTF

j_call: TRBJ1-1
d_call: NA
v_call: TRBV12-3/TRBV12-4
clone_size: few
cdr3_nt: TGTGCCAGCAGAACCGGGAGGACTGAAGCTTTCTTT
cdr3_aa: CASRTGRTEAFF

j_call: TRBJ2-7
d_call: TRBD2
v_call: TRBV28
clone_size: NA
cdr3_nt: TGTGCCAGCAGGCTCGGGGGTGGTAGCGGGGGTTACGAGCAGTACTTC
cdr3_aa: CASRLGGGSGGYEQYF

j_call: TRBJ1-4
d_call: NA
v_call: TRBV3-1/TRBV3-2
clone_size: NA
cdr3_nt: TGTGCCAGCAGCCAAGATTGGAGACAGATTAATGAAAAACTGTTTTTT
cdr3_aa: CASSQDWRQINEKLFF

j_call: TRBJ2-3
d_call: TRBD2
v_call: TRBV4-3
clone_size: NA
cdr3_nt: TGCGCCAGCAGCCAGAGAGCGGGGAGTACAGATACGCAGTATTTT
cdr3_aa: CASSQRAGSTDTQYF

j_call: TRBJ2-2
d_call: TRBD2
v_call: TRBV6-5
clone_size: NA
cdr3_nt: TGTGCCAGCAGCCCCACGGGGGGAGAAGGGCTGTTTTTT
cdr3_aa: CASSPTGGEGLFF

j_call: TRBJ1-2
d_call: TRBD1
v_call: TRBV25-1
clone_size: NA
cdr3_nt: TGTGCCAGCAGTGGCCCGGGACAGGGATATGGCTACACCTTC
cdr3_aa: CASSGPGQGYGYTF

j_call: TRBJ2-1
d_call: TRBD1
v_call: TRBV3-1/TRBV3-2
clone_size: NA
cdr3_nt: TGTGCCAGCAGCCACCCTGGACAGGGAGGAACGGGAGTCCTCTCCTACAATGAGCAGTTCTTC
cdr3_aa: CASSHPGQGGTGVLSYNEQFF

j_call: TRBJ2-7
d_call: NA
v_call: TRBV4-3
clone_size: NA
cdr3_nt: TGCGCCAGCAGCCTCTCCGATCGACAGGACAAGCCCTACGAGCAGTACTTC
cdr3_aa: CASSLSDRQDKPYEQYF